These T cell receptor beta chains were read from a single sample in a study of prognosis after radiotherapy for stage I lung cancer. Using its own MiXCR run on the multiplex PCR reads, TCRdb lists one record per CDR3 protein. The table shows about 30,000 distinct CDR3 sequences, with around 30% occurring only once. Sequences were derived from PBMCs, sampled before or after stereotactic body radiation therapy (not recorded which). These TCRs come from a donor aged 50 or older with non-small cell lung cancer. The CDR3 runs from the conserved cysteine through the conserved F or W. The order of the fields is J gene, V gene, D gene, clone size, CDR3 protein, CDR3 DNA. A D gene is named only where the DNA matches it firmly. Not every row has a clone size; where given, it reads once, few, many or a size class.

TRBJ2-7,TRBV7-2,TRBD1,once,CASSLDETGTNEQYF,TGTGCCAGCAGCTTAGACGAGACAGGGACGAACGAGCAGTACTTC
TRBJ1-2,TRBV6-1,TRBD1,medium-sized,CASSEVGDGQARGYTF,TGTGCCAGCAGTGAAGTAGGCGATGGACAGGCCAGGGGCTACACCTTC
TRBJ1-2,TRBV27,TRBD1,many,CASRRQGGGYGYTF,TGTGCCAGCAGGCGACAGGGCGGGGGCTATGGCTACACCTTC
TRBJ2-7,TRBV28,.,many,CASSYGVGGSVQYF,TGTGCCAGCAGTTATGGGGTAGGGGGGAGTGTGCAGTACTTC
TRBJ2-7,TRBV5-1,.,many,CASSTGLSYEQYF,TGCGCCAGCAGTACAGGCTTGTCCTACGAGCAGTACTTC
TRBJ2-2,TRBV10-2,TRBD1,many,CASRSGQDHTGELFF,TGCGCCAGCCGTAGTGGACAGGACCACACCGGGGAGCTGTTTTTT
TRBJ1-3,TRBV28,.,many,CASSRHSGNTIYF,TGTGCCAGCAGTCGGCACTCTGGAAACACCATATATTTT
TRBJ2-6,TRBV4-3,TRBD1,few,CASSQELRGRTSGANVLTF,TGCGCCAGCAGCCAAGAGCTGAGGGGGCGGACCTCTGGGGCCAACGTCCTGACTTTC
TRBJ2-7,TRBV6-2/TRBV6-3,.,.,CASSVLSAEPYEQYF,TGTGCCAGCAGTGTTTTGTCGGCAGAGCCCTACGAGCAGTACTTC
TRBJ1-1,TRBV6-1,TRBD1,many,CASIKLPGQGITEAFF,TGTGCCAGCATTAAACTTCCGGGACAGGGGATAACTGAAGCTTTCTTT
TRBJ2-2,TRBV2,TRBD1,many,CASSESGTENTGELFF,TGTGCCAGCAGTGAATCTGGGACAGAGAACACCGGGGAGCTGTTTTTT
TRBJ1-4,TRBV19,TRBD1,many,CASTKGRGQMSTNEKLFF,TGTGCCAGCACAAAAGGGCGGGGACAGATGTCAACTAATGAAAAACTGTTTTTT
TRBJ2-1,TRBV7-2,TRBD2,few,CASSLAGTSGRYNEQFF,TGTGCCAGCAGCTTAGCCGGGACTAGCGGACGCTACAATGAGCAGTTCTTC
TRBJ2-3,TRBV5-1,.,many,CASSLDRAGTDTQYF,TGCGCCAGCAGCTTGGACAGGGCGGGTACAGATACGCAGTATTTT
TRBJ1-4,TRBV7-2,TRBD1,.,CASSPSTGGFDVFF,TGTGCCAGCAGCCCGTCGACAGGGGGCTTCGACGTGTTTTTT
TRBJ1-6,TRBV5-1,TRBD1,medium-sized,CASSVGQPNSPLHF,TGCGCCAGCAGCGTGGGACAGCCGAATTCACCCCTCCACTTT
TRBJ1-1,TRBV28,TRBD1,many,CASSLDRGAFF,TGTGCCAGCAGTTTAGACAGGGGAGCTTTCTTT
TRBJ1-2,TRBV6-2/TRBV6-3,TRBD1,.,CACIRDRAYGYTF,TGTGCCTGCATTCGGGACAGGGCCTATGGCTACACCTTC
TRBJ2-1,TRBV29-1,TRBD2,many,CSVPGLAGVEQFF,TGCAGCGTTCCGGGACTAGCGGGAGTTGAGCAGTTCTTC
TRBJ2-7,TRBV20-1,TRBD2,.,CSARGGLAGSSYEQYF,TGCAGTGCTAGGGGAGGACTAGCGGGTAGCTCCTACGAGCAGTACTTC
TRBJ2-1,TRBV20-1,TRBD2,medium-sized,CSARDPARGRGDEQFF,TGCAGTGCTAGAGATCCAGCCCGGGGGAGGGGTGATGAGCAGTTCTTC
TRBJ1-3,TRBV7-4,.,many,CASSKGLCGGNTIYF,TGTGCCAGCAGCAAAGGCCTTTGTGGGGGAAACACCATATATTTT
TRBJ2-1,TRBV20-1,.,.,CSASMTVDEQFF,TGCAGTGCTAGTATGACTGTGGATGAGCAGTTCTTC
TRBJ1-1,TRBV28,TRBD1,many,CASTQTGEVTEAFF,TGTGCCAGCACCCAGACAGGGGAGGTCACTGAAGCTTTCTTT
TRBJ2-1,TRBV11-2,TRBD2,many,CASSPRSGGSYNEQFF,TGTGCCAGCAGCCCAAGGAGCGGGGGCTCCTACAATGAGCAGTTCTTC
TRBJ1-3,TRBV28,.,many,CASSFRYTIYF,TGTGCCAGCAGTTTTCGATACACCATATATTTT
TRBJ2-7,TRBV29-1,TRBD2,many,CSVEAWLAGGRGEQYF,TGCAGCGTTGAAGCCTGGCTAGCGGGGGGCCGTGGGGAGCAGTACTTC
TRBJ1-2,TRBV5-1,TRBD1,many,CASSLGGQGNGYTF,TGCGCCAGCAGCTTGGGAGGACAGGGAAATGGCTACACCTTC
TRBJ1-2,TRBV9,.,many,CASSVGGGNYGYTF,TGTGCCAGCAGCGTAGGCGGGGGAAACTATGGCTACACCTTC
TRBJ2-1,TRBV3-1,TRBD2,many,CASSQDSGGWNEQFF,TGTGCCAGCAGCCAAGATAGCGGGGGCTGGAATGAGCAGTTCTTC
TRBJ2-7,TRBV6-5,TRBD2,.,CASSYSTVVLAGGYEQYF,TGTGCCAGCAGTTACTCGACGGTCGTGTTAGCGGGAGGATACGAGCAGTACTTC
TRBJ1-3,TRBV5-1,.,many,CASSPGTSGNTIYF,TGCGCCAGCAGCCCTGGGACTTCTGGAAACACCATATATTTT
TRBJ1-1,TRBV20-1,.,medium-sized,CSARGGLEAFF,TGCAGTGCTAGAGGGGGACTTGAAGCTTTCTTT
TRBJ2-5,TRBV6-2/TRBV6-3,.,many,CASSEVEGTGGETQYF,TGTGCCAGCAGTGAAGTGGAGGGTACAGGTGGGGAGACCCAGTACTTC
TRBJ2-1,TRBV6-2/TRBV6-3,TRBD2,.,CASSYIISGSFEQFF,TGTGCCAGCAGTTACATTATTAGCGGGAGTTTTGAGCAGTTCTTC
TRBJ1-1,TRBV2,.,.,CASSETSDVFTEAFF,TGTGCCAGCAGTGAAACGTCGGACGTTTTCACTGAAGCTTTCTTT
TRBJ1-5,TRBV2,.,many,CASSEHGGGDVSNQPQHF,TGTGCCAGCAGTGAACACGGAGGGGGGGATGTTAGCAATCAGCCCCAGCATTTT
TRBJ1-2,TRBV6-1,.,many,CASSPGNNYGYTF,TGTGCCAGCAGCCCCGGAAATAACTATGGCTACACCTTC
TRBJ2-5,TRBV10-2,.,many,CATSDPGVGETQYF,TGCGCCACCTCTGACCCAGGGGTAGGAGAGACCCAGTACTTC
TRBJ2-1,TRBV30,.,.,CAWDKGTYNEQFF,TGTGCCTGGGATAAAGGTACTTACAATGAGCAGTTCTTC
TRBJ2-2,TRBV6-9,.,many,CASSFYTGELFF,TGTGCCAGCAGTTTCTACACCGGGGAGCTGTTTTTT
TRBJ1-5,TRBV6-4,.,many,CASFHRSSNQPQHF,TGTGCCAGCTTTCACAGGTCTAGCAATCAGCCCCAGCATTTT
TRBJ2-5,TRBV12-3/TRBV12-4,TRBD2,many,CASSASGGAETQYF,TGTGCCAGCAGTGCTAGCGGGGGGGCGGAGACCCAGTACTTC
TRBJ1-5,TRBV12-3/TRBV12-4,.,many,CASSFELQPQHF,TGTGCCAGCAGTTTCGAGCTACAGCCCCAGCATTTT
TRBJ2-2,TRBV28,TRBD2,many,CASSISGVNTGELFF,TGTGCCAGCAGTATCAGCGGGGTTAACACCGGGGAGCTGTTTTTT
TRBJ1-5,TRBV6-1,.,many,CASSDRPRVGPNQPQHF,TGTGCCAGCAGCGACCGTCCTCGGGTAGGGCCAAATCAGCCCCAGCATTTT
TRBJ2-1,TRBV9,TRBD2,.,CASSVSGLAKYNEQFF,TGTGCCAGCAGCGTATCAGGACTAGCGAAATACAATGAGCAGTTCTTC
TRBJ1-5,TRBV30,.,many,CAWSKGRVGNQPQHF,TGTGCCTGGAGCAAAGGCAGGGTGGGCAATCAGCCCCAGCATTTT
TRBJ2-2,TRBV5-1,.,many,CASSLDWGTGELFF,TGCGCCAGCAGCTTAGATTGGGGGACCGGGGAGCTGTTTTTT